This is a list of T cell receptor beta chains from one sample in a study of cytomegalovirus exposure and HLA in healthy donors. TCRdb's copy holds only in-frame clones and misses some; the assay was immunoSEQ multiplex PCR. The sample holds approximately 100,000 clones; about 70% are singletons and the top ten take about 4.9%. Sequences were obtained from PBMCs. The receptors shown here come from a woman between 18 and 29 years old in good health and CMV-seropositive. CDR3s include the opening cysteine and the closing phenylalanine or tryptophan. The D gene is left open where the match is weak. Clone size appears in some rows only: once, few, many, or a class for an expanded clone.

V gene,D gene,J gene,clone size,CDR3 protein,CDR3 DNA
TRBV7-3,TRBD2,TRBJ2-5,NA,CASSPTSGGQETQYF,TGTGCCAGCAGCCCGACTAGCGGGGGCCAAGAGACCCAGTACTTC
TRBV5-1,TRBD2,TRBJ2-1,NA,CASSLEAGKVGLAGERRYNEQFF,TGCGCCAGCAGCTTGGAAGCAGGGAAAGTAGGACTAGCGGGAGAAAGGAGATACAATGAGCAGTTCTTC
TRBV27,NA,TRBJ1-5,NA,CASSLGRDNQPQHF,TGTGCCAGCAGTTTAGGCAGGGACAATCAGCCCCAGCATTTT
TRBV5-1,TRBD2,TRBJ2-1,NA,CASSLARLAGGGYNEQFF,TGCGCCAGCAGCTTGGCGAGATTAGCGGGAGGTGGCTACAATGAGCAGTTCTTC
TRBV30,TRBD2,TRBJ2-1,once,CAWSETGLAAYNEQFF,TGTGCCTGGAGCGAGACCGGGCTAGCGGCATACAATGAGCAGTTCTTC
TRBV6-5,NA,TRBJ2-4,NA,CASSYGEPVAKNIQYF,TGTGCCAGCAGTTACGGGGAGCCCGTAGCCAAAAACATTCAGTACTTC
TRBV6-4,TRBD1,TRBJ1-2,few,CASSDSIQGDGASGYTF,TGTGCCAGCAGTGACTCGATTCAGGGGGACGGCGCTAGCGGCTACACCTTC
TRBV19,TRBD1,TRBJ2-7,NA,CASSTAGGPYEQYF,TGTGCCAGTAGTACCGCAGGGGGCCCCTACGAGCAGTACTTC
TRBV6-1,NA,TRBJ2-1,NA,CASSDARGNEQFF,TGTGCCAGCAGTGATGCCCGGGGGAATGAGCAGTTCTTC
TRBV10-3,TRBD2,TRBJ2-5,NA,CAISEGLAGGPGETQYF,TGTGCCATCAGTGAGGGGCTAGCGGGAGGGCCGGGGGAGACCCAGTACTTC
TRBV6-4,TRBD2,TRBJ2-1,NA,CASSDAGGSYNEQFF,TGTGCCAGCAGTGACGCGGGGGGCTCCTACAATGAGCAGTTCTTC
TRBV6-5,TRBD2,TRBJ2-1,NA,CATRLAGDIYNEQFF,TGTGCCACCAGATTAGCGGGAGATATCTACAATGAGCAGTTCTTC
TRBV14,TRBD1,TRBJ1-2,NA,CASSQLTGGNGYTF,TGTGCCAGCAGCCAGCTGACAGGGGGCAATGGCTACACCTTC
TRBV19,TRBD1,TRBJ1-5,NA,CASTHRGVYSNQPQHF,TGTGCCAGTACCCACAGGGGGGTCTATAGCAATCAGCCCCAGCATTTT
TRBV10-3,TRBD1,TRBJ2-7,NA,CAISEQGAEEQYF,TGTGCCATCAGTGAACAGGGGGCGGAGGAGCAGTACTTC
TRBV7-9,TRBD2,TRBJ2-3,NA,CASSFSSLAGRHTDTQYF,TGTGCCAGCAGCTTTTCGTCCCTAGCGGGACGGCACACAGATACGCAGTATTTT
TRBV19,TRBD2,TRBJ2-7,NA,CASSPLAPTYEQYF,TGTGCCAGTAGTCCACTAGCGCCTACCTACGAGCAGTACTTC
TRBV6-4,TRBD2,TRBJ2-1,NA,CASSDRGRAGNEQFF,TGTGCCAGCAGTGACCGCGGGAGGGCCGGGAATGAGCAGTTCTTC
TRBV16,TRBD2,TRBJ2-1,NA,CASSPSGTSGLYNEQFF,TGTGCCAGCAGCCCCTCCGGGACTAGCGGCCTATACAATGAGCAGTTCTTC
TRBV5-4,NA,TRBJ1-2,NA,CASSTDLNYGYTF,TGTGCCAGCAGCACAGACCTCAACTATGGCTACACCTTC
TRBV28,TRBD1,TRBJ1-5,NA,CASSFVQGGQPQHF,TGTGCCAGCAGTTTTGTACAGGGGGGTCAGCCCCAGCATTTT
TRBV7-3,TRBD2,TRBJ2-2,NA,CASSLTGTSVTGELFF,TGTGCCAGCAGCTTAACGGGCACTAGCGTCACCGGGGAGCTGTTTTTT
TRBV9,TRBD1,TRBJ1-3,NA,CASSSPGTGSGNTIYF,TGTGCCAGCAGCAGTCCCGGGACAGGGAGTGGAAACACCATATATTTT
TRBV7-9,NA,TRBJ2-7,NA,CASSPPSQAYEQYF,TGTGCCAGCAGCCCGCCCTCCCAGGCCTACGAGCAGTACTTC
TRBV27,TRBD2,TRBJ2-6,NA,CASSTSGDSGANVLTF,TGTGCCAGCAGTACTAGCGGCGACTCTGGGGCCAACGTCCTGACTTTC
TRBV19,NA,TRBJ2-7,NA,CASSTLGADTAQYF,TGTGCCAGTAGTACCCTGGGAGCGGATACGGCGCAGTACTTC